What follows describes a single T cell receptor (beta chain). In the authors' methods: Estimates of nucleated cell counts were drawn from the amplification of reference gene primers. Sequencing used immunoSEQ multiplex PCR; TCRdb keeps in-frame clones, though not all of them. That table gives V, J and clone size, and the DNA gave D and trimming. The sample carries approximately 150,000 clones, roughly 89% recorded once. This record comes from a study of blood T cell repertoires in COVID-19. About the study: PBMCs, B-cell-depleted T cells, or T cells provided the cDNA or gDNA that made up the material.

The CDR3 spans 22 residues. Per germline, CDR1 MNHEY and CDR2 SMNVEV (reference sequence). Trimming took off 2 bases at V and 5 bases at J, with 36 bases between the two ends. The V gene is TRBV27, the J gene TRBJ2-5; a possible D gene is TRBD1 (6 bases). This receptor was identified in a human donor in a cohort sampled during active COVID-19. What was sequenced was peripheral blood. The CDR3 region has the DNA TGTGCCAGCAGTTTACCCATTAGTGACAGCAGGTACCCCCAGGGGCGCGGGGAGACCCAGTACTTC. Translation: CASSLPISDSRYPQGRGETQYF.